The clone carrying this T cell receptor beta chain was recorded a few times. Antigen: not known. The source of the sample is a study of T cell repertoires in cytomegalovirus infection. This CDR3 contains 11 residues. V lost 4 bases and J lost 7, with 5 bases in between. TCRdb processed the reads anew with MiXCR; each CDR3 protein has one entry. Of 60,000 to 80,000 distinct CDR3 sequences listed, 20% are singletons. This chain joins TRBV12-3 or TRBV12-4 and TRBJ1-5; D is ambiguous. Sequences were derived from CD8+ T cells from cultured PBMCs, sampled from culture after CMV antigen stimulation. This TCR came from a human donor in good health (CMV status not recorded). Some clones in this sample may be carry-over from other donors' samples. The CDR3 loop is CASSSSQPQHF. The CDR3 nucleotides read TGTGCCAGCAGTTCGTCCCAGCCCCAGCATTTT.